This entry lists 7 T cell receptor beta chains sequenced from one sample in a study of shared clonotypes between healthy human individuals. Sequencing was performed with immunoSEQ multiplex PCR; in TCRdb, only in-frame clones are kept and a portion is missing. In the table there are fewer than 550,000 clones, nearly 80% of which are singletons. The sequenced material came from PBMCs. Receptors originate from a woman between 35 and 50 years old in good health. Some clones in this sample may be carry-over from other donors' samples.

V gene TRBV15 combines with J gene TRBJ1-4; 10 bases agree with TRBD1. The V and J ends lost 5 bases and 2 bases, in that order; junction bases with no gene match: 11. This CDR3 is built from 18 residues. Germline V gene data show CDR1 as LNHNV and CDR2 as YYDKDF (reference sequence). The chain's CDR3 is CATSSPVGQGNTNEKLFF. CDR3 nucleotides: TGTGCCACCAGCTCCCCCGTGGGACAGGGGAACACTAATGAAAAACTGTTTTTT.

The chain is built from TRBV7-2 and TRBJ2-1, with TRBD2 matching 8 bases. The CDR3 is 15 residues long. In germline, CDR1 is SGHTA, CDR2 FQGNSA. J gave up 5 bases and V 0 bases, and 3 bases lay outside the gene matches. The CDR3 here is CASSLARTSNNEQFF. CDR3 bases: TGTGCCAGCAGCTTAGCACGGACTAGCAACAATGAGCAGTTCTTC. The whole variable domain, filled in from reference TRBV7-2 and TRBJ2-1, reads GAGVSQSPSNKVTEKGKDVELRCDPISGHTALYWYRQSLGQGLEFLIYFQGNSAPDKSGLPSDRFSAERTGGSVSTLTIQRTQQEDSAVYLCASSLARTSNNEQFFGPGTRLTVL.

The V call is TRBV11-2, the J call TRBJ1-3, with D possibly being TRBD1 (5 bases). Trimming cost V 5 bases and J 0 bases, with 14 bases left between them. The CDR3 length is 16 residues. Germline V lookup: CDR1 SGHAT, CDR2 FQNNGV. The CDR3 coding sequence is TGTGCCAGCAGCCCACGACAGTTACCCTCTGGAAACACCATATATTTT. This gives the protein CASSPRQLPSGNTIYF.

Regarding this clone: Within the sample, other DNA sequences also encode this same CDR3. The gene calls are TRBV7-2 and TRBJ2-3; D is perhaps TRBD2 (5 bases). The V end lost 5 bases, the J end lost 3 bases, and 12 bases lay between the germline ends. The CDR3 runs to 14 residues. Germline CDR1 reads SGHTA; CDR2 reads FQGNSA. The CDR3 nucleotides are TGTGCCAGCAGCCTGGGGAGATCGACAGATACGCAGTATTTT. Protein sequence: CASSLGRSTDTQYF.

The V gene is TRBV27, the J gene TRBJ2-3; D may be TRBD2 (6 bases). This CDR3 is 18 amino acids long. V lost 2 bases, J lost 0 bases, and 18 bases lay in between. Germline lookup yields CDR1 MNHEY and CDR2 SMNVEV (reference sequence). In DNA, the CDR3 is TGTGCCAGCAGTTTACGGGAGACACTCGATTTCAGCACAGATACGCAGTATTTT. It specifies CASSLRETLDFSTDTQYF.

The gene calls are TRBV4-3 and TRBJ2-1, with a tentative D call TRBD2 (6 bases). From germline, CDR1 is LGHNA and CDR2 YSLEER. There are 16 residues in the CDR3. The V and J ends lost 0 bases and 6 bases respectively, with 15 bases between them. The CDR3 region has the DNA TGCGCCAGCAGCCAAGACCCCGGGGGACGGTCCAATGAGCAGTTCTTC. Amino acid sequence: CASSQDPGGRSNEQFF.

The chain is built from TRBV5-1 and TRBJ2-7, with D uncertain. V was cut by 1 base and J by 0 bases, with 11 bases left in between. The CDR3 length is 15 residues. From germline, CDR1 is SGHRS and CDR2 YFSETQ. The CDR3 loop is CASSLTSRSSYEQYF. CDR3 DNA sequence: TGCGCCAGCAGCTTGACCAGCCGGAGCTCCTACGAGCAGTACTTC.